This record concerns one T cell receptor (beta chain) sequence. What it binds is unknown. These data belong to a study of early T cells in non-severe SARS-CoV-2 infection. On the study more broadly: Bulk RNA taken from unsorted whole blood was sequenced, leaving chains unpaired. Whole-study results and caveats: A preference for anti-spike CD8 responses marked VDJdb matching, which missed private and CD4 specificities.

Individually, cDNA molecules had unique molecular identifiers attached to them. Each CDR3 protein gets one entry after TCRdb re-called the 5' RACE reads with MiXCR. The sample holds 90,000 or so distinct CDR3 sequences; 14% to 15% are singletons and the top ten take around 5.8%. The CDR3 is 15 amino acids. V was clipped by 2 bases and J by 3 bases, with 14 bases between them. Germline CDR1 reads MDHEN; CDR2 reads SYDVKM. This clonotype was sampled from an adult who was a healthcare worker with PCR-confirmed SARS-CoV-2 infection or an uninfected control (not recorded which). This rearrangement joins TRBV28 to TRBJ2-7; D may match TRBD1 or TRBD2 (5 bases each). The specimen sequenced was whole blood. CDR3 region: CASSLPQGTDYEQYF. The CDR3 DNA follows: TGTGCCAGCAGTTTACCTCAAGGGACGGACTACGAGCAGTACTTC.